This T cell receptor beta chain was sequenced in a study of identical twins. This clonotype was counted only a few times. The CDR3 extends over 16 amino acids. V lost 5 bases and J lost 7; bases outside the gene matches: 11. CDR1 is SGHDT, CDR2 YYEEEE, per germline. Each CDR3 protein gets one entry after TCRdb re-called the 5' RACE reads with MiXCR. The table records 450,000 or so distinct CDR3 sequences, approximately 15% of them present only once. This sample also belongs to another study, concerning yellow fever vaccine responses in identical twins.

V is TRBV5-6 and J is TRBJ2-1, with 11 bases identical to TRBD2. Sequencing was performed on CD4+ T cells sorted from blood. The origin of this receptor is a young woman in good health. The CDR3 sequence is CASRGSLAGGRNEQFF. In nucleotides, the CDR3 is TGTGCCAGCAGGGGGAGCCTAGCGGGGGGCAGGAATGAGCAGTTCTTC.